This TCR beta chain was identified during a study of blood T cell repertoires in COVID-19. Study-wide context: Samples representing acute and convalescent COVID-19 were sourced from the United States, Italy and Spain. The analysed material was cDNA or gDNA that came from T cells, B-cell-depleted T cells, or PBMCs.

Study processing details: Reference gene primer amplification yielded estimated nucleated cell counts. Generated by immunoSEQ multiplex PCR, the TCRdb table keeps only in-frame clones and is missing some. V, J and clone size are those of that table, while D and trimming were read from the DNA. The sample lists some 180,000 clones; around 90% were seen once. V trimming: 2 bases; J trimming: 3 bases; junction bases outside the gene matches: 1. The CDR3 length is 15 residues. Per germline, CDR1 MNHEY and CDR2 SMNVEV (reference sequence). The rearrangement uses TRBV27 and TRBJ2-1; 10 bases are shared with TRBD2. The clonotype was recovered from a man aged 35-49 years with acute or convalescent COVID-19. Sequences were obtained from peripheral blood. The CDR3 DNA follows: TGTGCCAGCAGTTTACTAGCGGGGGACTACAATGAGCAGTTCTTC. Amino acids: CASSLLAGDYNEQFF.